This T cell receptor (beta chain) was observed in a study of blood T cell repertoires in COVID-19. Profiling relied on immunoSEQ multiplex PCR, and the TCRdb table lists in-frame clones only, not all of them. The table lists under 80,000 clones, more than 65% of them singletons. Germline V gives CDR1 LNHDA, CDR2 SQIVND (reference sequence). This CDR3 region has 14 residues. V was trimmed by 9 bases and J by 2 bases, leaving 13 bases between them. V usage is TRBV19 and J usage is TRBJ2-2, with D possibly matching TRBD1 (7 bases). This TCR derives from a man aged 50 to 60 with acute or convalescent COVID-19. The sequenced sample consisted of peripheral blood. DNA for the CDR3: TGTGCCAGCCGGGGGACAGCAAACACCGGGGAGCTGTTTTTT. Encoded protein: CASRGTANTGELFF. Using reference TRBV19 and TRBJ2-2 for the parts outside the CDR3, the full variable domain is DGGITQSPKYLFRKEGQNVTLSCEQNLNHDAMYWYRQDPGQGLRLIYYSQIVNDFQKGDIAEGYSVSREKKESFPLTVTSAQKNPTAFYLCASRGTANTGELFFGEGSRLTVL.